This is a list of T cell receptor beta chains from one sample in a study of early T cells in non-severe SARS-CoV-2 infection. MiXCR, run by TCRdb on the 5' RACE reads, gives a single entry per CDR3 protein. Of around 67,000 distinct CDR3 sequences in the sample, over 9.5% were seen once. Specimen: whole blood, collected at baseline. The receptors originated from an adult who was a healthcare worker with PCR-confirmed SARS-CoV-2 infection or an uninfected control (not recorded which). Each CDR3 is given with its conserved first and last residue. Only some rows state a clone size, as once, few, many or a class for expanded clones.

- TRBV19 CASTDLRYTGELFF
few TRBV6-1 CASSPRARETQYF
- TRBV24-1 CATSDSRTRNTQYF
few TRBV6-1 CASSESFTEAFF
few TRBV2 CASSDDWELTEAFF
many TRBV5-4 CASSQELASDTQYF
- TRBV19 CASSWQGTDTQYF
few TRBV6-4 CAIENSDTQYF
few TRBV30 CAWSTPGGNYGYTF
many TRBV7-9 CASSYAGARLRNEQFF
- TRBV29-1 CSVEHLAGANNEQFF
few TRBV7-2 CASSPHPKETQYF
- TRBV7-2 CASSLAGSTPNTEAFF
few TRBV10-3 CAISSTSGTGEDTQYF
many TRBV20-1 CSARIAGAQNTGELFF
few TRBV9 CASSVSWNTEAFF
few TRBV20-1 CSASPEGNIQYF
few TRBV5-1 CASSMGQGAHEQYF
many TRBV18 CASSRDSNEKLFF
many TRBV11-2 CASSLGRGTEAFF
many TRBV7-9 CASSFITGYTEAFF
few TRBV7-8 CASSLIGDPSGEQYF
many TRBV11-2 CASSETRLTGGIETQYF
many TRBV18 CASSPSPGQGVGEQFF
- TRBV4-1 CASSHGGLRLDTQYF
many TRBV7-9 CASSLSLGEQYF
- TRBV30 CAWCKPDTFSYNEQFF
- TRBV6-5 CASSYEPRGAYNEQFF
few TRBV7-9 CASSLDRTYEQYF
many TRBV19 CASSIGQLKTQYF
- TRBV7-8 CASSPKHRDAFYGYTF
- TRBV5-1 CASSDTSGSQDTQYF